This TCR beta chain was captured by sequencing in a study of cytomegalovirus exposure and HLA in healthy donors. The PCR had 60 Vbeta and 13 Jbeta primers. Clones were sequenced by immunoSEQ multiplex PCR, and TCRdb holds only the in-frame ones, with some missing. The sample consists of around 230,000 clones, 70% to 90% of them appearing once. Germline V CDR1 and CDR2: SGHTA, FQGNSA. Trimming removed 5 bases from V and 7 bases from J; junction bases left unmatched: 20. The CDR3 length is 18 residues. This clonotype originated in a girl aged 2-10 years in good health and CMV-seronegative. Source material: PBMCs. V usage is TRBV7-2 and J usage is TRBJ1-5; TRBD1 matches at 7 bases. Here the CDR3 DNA reads TGTGCCAGCAGCCTCGTCCTCCTCTCGACAGGGAAGGGACAGCCCCAGCATTTT. Its translation is CASSLVLLSTGKGQPQHF.